The present entry profiles one TCR beta chain with its context. Its antigen is currently not known. The sample holds no much larger clone one base away, and base qualities are not on file. V is trimmed back by 4 bases and J by 1 base, and the junction contains 10 bases that no gene match accounts for. CDR1 and CDR2 are read off the germline V gene as MGHDK and SYGVNS. CDR3 length: 17 amino acids, cysteine to phenylalanine. CDR3 DNA is the only sequence kept; it has 51 bases, read in frame from the first base. What this sample's time point label stands for: persistent/refractory GD, antithyroid drugs over 5 years with positive TRAb. For both TCR sequencing and RNA sequencing, RNA was extracted from PBMCs in TRIzol. Graves' disease was diagnosed according to American Thyroid Association guidelines. Patients for the study were recruited at an endocrinology department in Xi'an, China. Each patient gave approximately 9.7 milliliters of peripheral blood, collected in an EDTA anticoagulant tube. Ficoll Paque Plus density gradient separation was used to isolate PBMCs, and no additional T cell sorting was done. RNA quality was checked with an Agilent 2100 Bioanalyzer and agarose gel, and concentration with a NanoDrop 2000.

The data were taken from a study of regulatory T cells in long-lasting Graves disease (dated by TCRdb to the early 2020s). Background on the whole study: Persistent Graves' disease was defined as antithyroid drug treatment for over 5 years with persistently positive TSH receptor autoantibodies. Patients with persistent Graves' disease were compared with patients with newly diagnosed Graves' disease using TCR sequencing and RNA sequencing of peripheral blood. The study took place in China and was registered as a clinical trial. A total of roughly 33 samples underwent TCR sequencing: about 13 from persistent and roughly 20 from newly diagnosed Graves' disease patients. Persistent Graves' disease patients in the clinical cohort had taken antithyroid drugs for roughly ten years on average. Broad study findings and their caveats: Compared with newly diagnosed patients, patients with persistent Graves' disease had lower TCR Shannon entropy and fewer highly expanded clones, which suggests clonal expansion. Patients with persistent disease shared more public clonotypes (roughly 2,900) than newly diagnosed patients did (roughly 970). The authors acknowledged the small sample size as a limitation that may reduce accuracy. TRBV28, TRBJ1-2 and TRBJ2-5 were preferentially used in persistent disease, while TRBV20-1 and TRBJ2-1 were favored in newly diagnosed disease. Because the primary lesion, thyroid tissue, could not be accessed, the study looked at peripheral blood alone. Only the TCR beta chain was sequenced and analyzed.

Library generation was performed with multiplex PCR. Sequenced on an Illumina HiSeq 4000. TCR beta libraries were built with iRepertoire HTBI primers and Arm-PCR amplification of CDR3 regions. Before sequencing, the PCR products went through gel purification. On the study's bioinformatics: Across samples, about 63 TRBV and roughly 15 TRBJ segments were identified and used for gene usage analysis of CDR3 amino acid clonotypes. COPE and FqMerger were used to merge filtered high-quality paired reads into contigs. BLAST was used to align contigs to the IMGT TRBV, TRBD and TRBJ reference genes, and CDR3 was defined following IMGT. Clonotypes above 0.1% frequency were classified as highly expanded clones. Shannon entropy served as the measure of repertoire diversity, while the Gini coefficient captured V-J evenness. Public clonotypes were defined as clonotypes shared by more than one individual. TCRdb reworked the public reads: Q25 trimming with fastp, MiXCR clone assembly, productive beta chains retained. Rows are unified per CDR3 protein, each entry keeping the most common DNA and genes. The V and J calls and clone size are TCRdb's, not the authors'. The table for this sample lists 310,000 or so distinct CDR3 sequences; less than 20% of them were counted only once. The top ten constitute roughly 29% of the sample.

The origin of this receptor is a female donor with Graves disease. Sequenced here: peripheral blood mononuclear cells (PBMCs), sampled when the disease was refractory, from a patient treated with antithyroid drugs. The chain links TRBV25-1 with TRBJ2-7, and 10 junction bases match TRBD2. The nucleotides read TGTGCCAGCAGTGTCGGCCTAGCGGGAGTGTCTTCCTACGAGCAGTACTTC. This is translated as CASSVGLAGVSSYEQYF.